Below are 25 T cell receptor beta chains sequenced from a single sample in a study of control samples from healthy donors and cancer patients. Clones were sequenced by immunoSEQ multiplex PCR, and TCRdb holds only the in-frame ones, with some missing. The sample has about 100,000 clones; approximately 84% are singletons. Sequenced sample: blood. Source of these receptors: a woman aged 45-60 years in good health.

This clone was recorded only once. The rearrangement links TRBV4-3 to TRBJ2-1, with unresolved D. This CDR3 contains 13 residues. With 1 base removed from V and 4 bases from J, the gap between germline ends came to 5 bases. Germline CDR1 is LGHNA and CDR2 is YSLEER. The CDR3 bases are TGCGCCAGCAGCCAAGCCGTATACAATGAGCAGTTCTTC. Translation: CASSQAVYNEQFF.

The gene calls are TRBV3-1 (or the pseudogene TRBV3-2) and TRBJ2-5; tentative D call: TRBD2 (7 bases). The V gene's germline CDR1 is LGHDT and CDR2 YNNKEL (reference sequence). The V end was cut by 1 base, the J end by 2 bases, with 20 bases between. The CDR3 loop spans 18 amino acids. The CDR3 reads CASSQVIAGGGAQETQYF. CDR3 coding DNA: TGTGCCAGCAGCCAAGTGATAGCGGGTGGGGGGGCACAAGAGACCCAGTACTTC.

CDR3 nucleotide sequence: TGTGCCAGCAGGGACAGGGAGCACACTGAAGCTTTCTTT. As protein: CASRDREHTEAFF. The chain links TRBV12-3 or TRBV12-4 to TRBJ1-1; 8 nucleotides match TRBD1. With V trimmed by 6 bases and J by 3 bases, 3 bases remained unmatched. The CDR3 totals 13 residues.

The CDR3 reads CATSPGTLSGANVLTF. DNA of the CDR3: TGTGCCACCAGTCCCGGGACTCTCTCTGGGGCCAACGTCCTGACTTTC. V usage is TRBV24-1 and J usage is TRBJ2-6; perhaps TRBD2 as D (6 bases). Trimming removed 6 bases at V and 0 bases at J, with 11 bases between. The CDR3 runs 16 residues. Germline loops: CDR1 KGHDR, CDR2 SFDVKD.

The chain is built from TRBV7-6 and TRBJ2-3; possible D gene TRBD2, 6 bases. The germline CDR1 and CDR2 sequences are SGHVS and FNYEAQ. The V end was cut by 5 bases, the J end by 5 bases, with 23 bases between. The CDR3 contains 17 residues. Here the CDR3 reads CASSVHSGTAGGDTQYF. Here the CDR3 DNA reads TGTGCCAGCAGCGTTCATTCCGGGACTGCAGGTGGAGATACGCAGTATTTT.

V is TRBV6-5 and J is TRBJ1-6; a weak D match, TRBD1 (6 bases). Germline V lookup: CDR1 MNHEY, CDR2 SVGAGI. This CDR3 has 16 residues. V shed 1 base and J shed 8 bases, with 15 bases lying between them. CDR3 residues: CASSYLGGSMDSPLHF. DNA of the CDR3: TGTGCCAGCAGTTACTTGGGGGGCTCTATGGATTCACCCCTCCACTTT.

The chain employs TRBV19 and TRBJ1-5, with 7 bases that match TRBD1. This CDR3 comprises 15 residues. The germline CDR1 and CDR2 sequences are LNHDA and SQIVND (reference sequence). Losses at the gene ends were 2 bases for V and 2 bases for J; bases not matched to a gene: 3. In DNA form, the CDR3 reads TGTGCCAGTAGTATAAAAGGACAGGGCAATCAGCCCCAGCATTTT. As protein: CASSIKGQGNQPQHF.

The chain links TRBV19 to TRBJ2-6; 11 bases fit TRBD2. The germline V gene has CDR1 LNHDA and CDR2 SQIVND (reference sequence). V was pared by 6 bases and J by 4 bases, with 11 bases of the junction left unmatched. The CDR3 loop spans 18 amino acids. The CDR3 sequence is CASRPQLAGGGGANVLTF. The CDR3 nucleotides read TGTGCCAGTAGGCCCCAATTAGCGGGAGGGGGAGGGGCCAACGTCCTGACTTTC.

Details on this clone: Other DNA sequences in the same sample also yield this CDR3. The chain has TRBV14 and TRBJ1-2; D uncertain. Trimming stripped 1 base from V and 2 bases from J, with 5 bases between. This CDR3 is 13 amino acids long. Germline V CDR1 and CDR2: SGHDN, FVKESK. The CDR3 spells CASSQARNYGYTF. In DNA form, the CDR3 reads TGTGCCAGCAGCCAAGCCAGGAACTATGGCTACACCTTC.

The J gene is TRBJ2-7, the V gene TRBV6-2 or TRBV6-3; D remains ambiguous. V lost 0 bases to trimming and J lost 6 bases, with 6 bases between them. The germline V gene encodes CDR1 MNHEY and CDR2 SVGEGT. The CDR3 covers 12 residues. The CDR3 DNA reads as TGTGCCAGCAGTTACTCTCTGGCCGAGCAGTACGTC. It translates to CASSYSLAEQYV.

The gene calls are TRBV7-9 and TRBJ1-5; 10 bases are a match to TRBD1. V was pared by 3 bases and J by 6 bases, with 2 bases of the junction left unmatched. Germline V gene data show CDR1 as SEHNR and CDR2 as FQNEAQ (reference sequence). The CDR3 is made up of 14 amino acids. CDR3 in amino acids: CASSLTGGGQPQHF. CDR3 nucleotides: TGTGCCAGCAGCTTGACAGGGGGCGGTCAGCCCCAGCATTTT. The variable domain in full, completed from reference TRBV7-9 and TRBJ1-5, reads DTGVSQNPRHKITKRGQNVTFRCDPISEHNRLYWYRQTLGQGPEFLTYFQNEAQLEKSRLLSDRFSAERPKGSFSTLEIQRTEQGDSAMYLCASSLTGGGQPQHFGDGTRLSIL.

This chain uses TRBV7-2 with TRBJ2-1, with a possible D match to TRBD1 (6 bases). V lost 5 bases and J 7 bases, leaving 12 bases between the germline ends. The germline V gene has CDR1 SGHTA and CDR2 FQGNSA. This CDR3 spans 13 amino acids. The CDR3 sequence is CASSLYRVNEQFF. The CDR3 DNA sequence: TGTGCCAGCAGCCTCTACAGGGTTAATGAGCAGTTCTTC.

This clone came up a few times. The chain combines TRBV7-9 with TRBJ2-7; D is perhaps TRBD1 (6 bases). The V end was cut by 5 bases, the J end by 1 base, with 12 bases between. Germline V gene lookup returns CDR1 SEHNR and CDR2 FQNEAQ (reference sequence). CDR3 length: 14 residues. CDR3 DNA: TGTGCCAGCAGCCGGCCGGGACAATCCTACGAGCAGTACTTC. It encodes CASSRPGQSYEQYF.

In this sample, this clone turned up once. The rearrangement joins TRBV6-5 to TRBJ1-5; D is undetermined. CDR3 length: 15 amino acids. CDR1 is MNHEY and CDR2 is SVGAGI in the germline V gene. The V gene lost 2 bases and the J gene lost 1 base, with 9 bases spanning the gap. The CDR3 spells CASSYKSGSNQPQHF. In DNA form, the CDR3 reads TGTGCCAGCAGTTACAAGAGCGGGAGCAATCAGCCCCAGCATTTT.

The rearrangement links TRBV4-3 to TRBJ2-1; TRBD1 agrees at 9 bases. The CDR3 consists of 13 residues. The junction had 2 bases not matched to a gene; V was cut back by 2 bases and J by 9 bases. Germline V gene lookup returns CDR1 LGHNA and CDR2 YSLEER. The CDR3 region is CASSQYRGLEQFF. The CDR3 nucleotides are TGCGCCAGCAGCCAATACAGGGGGCTTGAGCAGTTCTTC.

The CDR3: CASSSLPNTGELFF. The CDR3 nucleotides are TGTGCCAGCAGTTCCCTGCCGAACACCGGGGAGCTGTTTTTT. The chain has TRBV6-6 and TRBJ2-2; D is unresolved. The germline V and J ends were trimmed by 4 bases and 0 bases, with 6 bases remaining between them. The CDR3 totals 14 residues. Germline CDR1 is MNHNY and CDR2 is SVGAGI (reference sequence).

In this sample, this clone turned up a few times. The genes are TRBV28 and TRBJ1-1; no firm D call. The V end lost 5 bases, the J end lost 5 bases, and 15 bases lay between the germline ends. Germline V gene lookup returns CDR1 MDHEN and CDR2 SYDVKM. The CDR3 is 14 amino acids. CDR3 DNA sequence: TGTGCCAGCAGTGGTCCGGGGTCCCGGACTGAAGCTTTCTTT. Its protein product is CASSGPGSRTEAFF.

In its sample, this clone was seen once. The chain couples TRBV7-2 to TRBJ2-5, with 14 bases aligning to TRBD2. The V gene end was trimmed by 4 bases and the J gene end by 1 base; junction bases not matched to a gene: 5. This CDR3 is built from 17 residues. Germline CDR1 reads SGHTA; CDR2 reads FQGNSA. The CDR3 is CASSSRLAGGVQETQYF. The CDR3, as DNA: TGTGCCAGCAGCTCAAGACTAGCGGGAGGGGTCCAAGAGACCCAGTACTTC.

The chain employs TRBV6-4 and TRBJ2-1; a possible D gene is TRBD2 (5 bases). With 3 bases removed from V and 0 bases from J, the gap between germline ends came to 9 bases. Germline loops: CDR1 MRHNA, CDR2 SNTAGT. This CDR3 has 15 amino acids. CDR3 in DNA: TGTGCCAGCAGTGATCGGGCGGGCTCCTACAATGAGCAGTTCTTC. Its translation is CASSDRAGSYNEQFF.

The CDR3 DNA is TGTGCCAGCAGCTCCCGCGGGATTATCTCCTCCGGGGAGCTGTTTTTT. Amino acids: CASSSRGIISSGELFF. The rearrangement uses TRBV7-9 and TRBJ2-2; D is possibly TRBD2 (6 bases). V lost 4 bases to trimming and J lost 6 bases, with 18 bases between them. The V gene's germline CDR1 is SEHNR and CDR2 FQNEAQ (reference sequence). There are 16 residues in the CDR3.

As concerns this clone: Given a much more abundant clone one base away, this may be a read error. This chain links TRBV2 with TRBJ2-6, with D perhaps being TRBD1 or TRBD2 (5 bases each). V lost 8 bases and J lost 1, with 6 bases in between. There are 13 residues in the CDR3. CDR1 and CDR2 (germline): SNHLY, FYNNEI. The CDR3 loop reads CASGGSGANVLTF. The CDR3 region has the DNA TGTGCCAGCGGGGGTTCTGGGGCCAACGTCCTGACTTTC. Supplemented by reference TRBV2 and TRBJ2-6, the full variable domain reads EPEVTQTPSHQVTQMGQEVILRCVPISNHLYFYWYRQILGQKVEFLVSFYNNEISEKSEIFDDQFSVERPDGSNFTLKIRSTKLEDSAMYFCASGGSGANVLTFGAGSRLTVL.

The chain uses TRBV7-3 and TRBJ1-1; D remains ambiguous. CDR3 length equals 15 residues. The V end lost 1 base, the J end lost 0 bases, and 9 bases lay between the germline ends. Germline CDR1 is SGHTA and CDR2 is FQGTGA. In nucleotides, the CDR3 is TGTGCCAGCAGCTTAAATATGGGGATGAACACTGAAGCTTTCTTT. Translating gives CASSLNMGMNTEAFF.

The rearrangement joins TRBV6-5 to TRBJ2-5; no reliable D call. Germline lookup yields CDR1 MNHEY and CDR2 SVGAGI. CDR3 length: 13 amino acids. Deletions cut 0 bases from V and 2 bases from J, with 4 bases between. The DNA for the CDR3 is TGTGCCAGCAGTTACTCCCTACAAGAGACCCAGTACTTC. Translating gives CASSYSLQETQYF.

This chain connects TRBV12-3 or TRBV12-4 to TRBJ1-5; no clear D gene. The CDR3 spans 13 residues. V shed 1 base and J shed 7 bases, with 8 bases lying between them. The CDR3 sequence is CASSLGVQQPQHF. The CDR3 nucleotides are TGTGCCAGCAGTTTAGGCGTCCAGCAGCCCCAGCATTTT.

The chain couples TRBV30 to TRBJ2-3; a possible D gene is TRBD2 (6 bases). CDR1 and CDR2 from the germline V gene are GTSNPN and SVGIG (reference sequence). This CDR3 is 15 amino acids long. V lost 3 bases and J 0 bases, leaving 13 bases between the germline ends. CDR3 in DNA: TGTGCCTGGAGCCCAGGGACTTTGAGCACAGATACGCAGTATTTT. Protein sequence: CAWSPGTLSTDTQYF.